The present T cell receptor (beta chain) was sequenced within a study of beta chain features in type 1 diabetes. Each of the CD4+ naive, central memory, regulatory and stem cell-like memory populations was sorted via CD45RO/CCR7/CD25/CD127/CD95/CD27. This clone occurred a few times. Reverse transcribing all isolated RNA meant expressed TCRB transcripts were sequenced. The repertoire was sequenced with immunoSEQ multiplex PCR; TCRdb's copy has only in-frame clones and lacks some. Of roughly 350,000 clones listed, around 10% are singletons. CDR3 size: 12 residues. J gave up 3 bases and V 8 bases, and 4 bases lay outside the gene matches. The germline CDR1 and CDR2 sequences are KGHSH and LQKENI.

This sequence originates from a woman aged 30 to 39 in good health. Specimen: naive CD4+ T cells from blood. The J gene is TRBJ2-7, the V gene TRBV18, with 7 bases aligning to TRBD2. CDR3 nucleotide sequence: TGTGCCAGCAGCCTAGCGGACTACGAGCAGTACTTC. Translation: CASSLADYEQYF.